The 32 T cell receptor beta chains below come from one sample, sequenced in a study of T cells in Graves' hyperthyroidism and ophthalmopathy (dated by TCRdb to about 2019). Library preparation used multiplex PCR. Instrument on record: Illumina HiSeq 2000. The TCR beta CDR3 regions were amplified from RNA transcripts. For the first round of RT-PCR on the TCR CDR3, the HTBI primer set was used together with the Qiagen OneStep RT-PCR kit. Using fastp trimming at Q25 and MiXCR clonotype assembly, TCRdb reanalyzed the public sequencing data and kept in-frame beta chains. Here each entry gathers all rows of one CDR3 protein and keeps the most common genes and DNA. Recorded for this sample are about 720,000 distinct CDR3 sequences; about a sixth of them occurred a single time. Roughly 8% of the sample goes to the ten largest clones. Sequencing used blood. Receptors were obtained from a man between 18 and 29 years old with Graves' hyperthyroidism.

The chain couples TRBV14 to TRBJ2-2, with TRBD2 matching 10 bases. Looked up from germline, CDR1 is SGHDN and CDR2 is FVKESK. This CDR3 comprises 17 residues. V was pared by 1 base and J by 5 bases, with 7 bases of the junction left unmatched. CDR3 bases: TGTGCCAGCAGCCAAGGTGTAGGACTAGCGGATACCGGGGAGCTGTTTTTT. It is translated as CASSQGVGLADTGELFF.

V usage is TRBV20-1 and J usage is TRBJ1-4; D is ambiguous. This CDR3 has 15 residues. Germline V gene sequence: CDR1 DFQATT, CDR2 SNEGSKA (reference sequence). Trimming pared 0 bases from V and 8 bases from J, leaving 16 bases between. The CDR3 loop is CSARDKGPGEEKLFF. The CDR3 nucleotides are TGCAGTGCTAGAGATAAAGGGCCGGGAGAGGAAAAACTGTTTTTT.

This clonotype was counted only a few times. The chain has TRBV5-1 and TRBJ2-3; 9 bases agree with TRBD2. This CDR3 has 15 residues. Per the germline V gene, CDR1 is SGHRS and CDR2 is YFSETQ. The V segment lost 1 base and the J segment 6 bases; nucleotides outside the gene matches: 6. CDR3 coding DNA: TGCGCCAGCAGCTTGTGGCCTAGCGGGGAGGATACGCAGTATTTT. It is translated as CASSLWPSGEDTQYF.

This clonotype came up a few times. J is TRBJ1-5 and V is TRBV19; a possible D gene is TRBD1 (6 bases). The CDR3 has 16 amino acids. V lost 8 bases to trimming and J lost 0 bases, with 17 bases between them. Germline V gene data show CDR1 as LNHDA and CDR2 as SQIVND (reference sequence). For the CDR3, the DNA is TGTGCCAGTGGTACAGGGCCGGGGTATAGCAATCAGCCCCAGCATTTT. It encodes CASGTGPGYSNQPQHF. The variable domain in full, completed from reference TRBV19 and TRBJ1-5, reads DGGITQSPKYLFRKEGQNVTLSCEQNLNHDAMYWYRQDPGQGLRLIYYSQIVNDFQKGDIAEGYSVSREKKESFPLTVTSAQKNPTAFYLCASGTGPGYSNQPQHFGDGTRLSIL.

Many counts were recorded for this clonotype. CDR3 sequence: CAWRKAGQGTETQYF. The DNA for the CDR3 is TGTGCCTGGAGAAAAGCGGGACAGGGGACGGAGACCCAGTACTTC. The gene calls are TRBV30 and TRBJ2-5; TRBD1 agrees at 10 bases. There are 15 residues in the CDR3. Germline V gene sequence: CDR1 GTSNPN, CDR2 SVGIG (reference sequence). With 3 bases clipped from V and 5 bases from J, the junction kept 9 bases outside the gene matches.

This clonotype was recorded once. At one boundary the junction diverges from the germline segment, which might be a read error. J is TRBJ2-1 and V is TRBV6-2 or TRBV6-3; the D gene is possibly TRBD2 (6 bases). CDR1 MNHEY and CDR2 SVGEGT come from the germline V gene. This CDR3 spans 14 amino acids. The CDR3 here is CASKREATYTEQFF. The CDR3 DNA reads TGTGCCAGCAAGAGGGAGGCCACCTACACTGAGCAGTTCTTC.

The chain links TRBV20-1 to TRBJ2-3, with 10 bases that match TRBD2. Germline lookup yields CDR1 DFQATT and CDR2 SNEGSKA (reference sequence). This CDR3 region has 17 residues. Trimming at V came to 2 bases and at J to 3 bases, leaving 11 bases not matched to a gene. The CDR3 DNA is TGCAGTGCTAGAAAAGCGGGGGGGAGCGGGAGAACAGATACGCAGTATTTT. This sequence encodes CSARKAGGSGRTDTQYF.

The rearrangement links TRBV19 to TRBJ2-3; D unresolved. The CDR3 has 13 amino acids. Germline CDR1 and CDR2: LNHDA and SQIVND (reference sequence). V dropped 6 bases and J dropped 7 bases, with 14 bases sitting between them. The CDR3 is CASSHASRHTQYF. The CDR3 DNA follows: TGTGCCAGTAGCCACGCCAGCCGGCATACGCAGTATTTT.

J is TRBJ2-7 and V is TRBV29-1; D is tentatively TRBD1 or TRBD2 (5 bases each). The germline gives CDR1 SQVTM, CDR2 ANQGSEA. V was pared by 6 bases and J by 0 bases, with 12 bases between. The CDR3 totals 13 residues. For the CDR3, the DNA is TGCAGCGTAGTAGAGGGGACCTCCTACGAGCAGTACTTC. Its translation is CSVVEGTSYEQYF.

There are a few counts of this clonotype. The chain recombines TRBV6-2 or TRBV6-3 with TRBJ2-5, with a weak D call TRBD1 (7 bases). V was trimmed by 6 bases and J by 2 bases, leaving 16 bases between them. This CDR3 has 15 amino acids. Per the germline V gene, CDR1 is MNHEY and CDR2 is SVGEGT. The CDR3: CASSGPTGRQETQYF. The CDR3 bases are TGTGCCAGCAGCGGGCCGACAGGGAGGCAAGAGACCCAGTACTTC.

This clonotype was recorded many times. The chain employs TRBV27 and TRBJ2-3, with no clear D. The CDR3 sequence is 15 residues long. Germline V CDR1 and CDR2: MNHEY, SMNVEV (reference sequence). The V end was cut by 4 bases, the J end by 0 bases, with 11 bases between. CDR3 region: CASSSKAVSTDTQYF. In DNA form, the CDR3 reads TGTGCCAGCAGTTCAAAAGCTGTAAGCACAGATACGCAGTATTTT.

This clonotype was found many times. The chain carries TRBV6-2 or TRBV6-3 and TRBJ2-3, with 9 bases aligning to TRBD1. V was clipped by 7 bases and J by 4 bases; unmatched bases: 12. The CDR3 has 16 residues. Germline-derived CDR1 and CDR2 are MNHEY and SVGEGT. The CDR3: CASTSPGQGLPDTQYF. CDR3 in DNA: TGTGCCAGCACCTCGCCGGGACAGGGTCTGCCAGATACGCAGTATTTT.

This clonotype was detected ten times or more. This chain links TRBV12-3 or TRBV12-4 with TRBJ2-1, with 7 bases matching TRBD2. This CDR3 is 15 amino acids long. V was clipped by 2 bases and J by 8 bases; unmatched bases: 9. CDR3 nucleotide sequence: TGTGCCAGCAGTTTATGGGGGAGGGCCTCGGATGAGCAGTTCTTC. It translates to CASSLWGRASDEQFF.

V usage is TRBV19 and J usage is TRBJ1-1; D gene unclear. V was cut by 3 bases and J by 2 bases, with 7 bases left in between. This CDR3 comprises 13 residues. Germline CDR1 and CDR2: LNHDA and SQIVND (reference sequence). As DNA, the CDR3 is TGTGCCAGTAGTATTGCACTTAACACTGAAGCTTTCTTT. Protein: CASSIALNTEAFF.

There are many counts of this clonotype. The CDR3 DNA reads as TGTGCCAGCAGCTCGGGACAGCCTAATCAGCCCCAGCATTTT. It translates to CASSSGQPNQPQHF. The chain couples TRBV7-2 to TRBJ1-5; the match to TRBD1 covers 7 bases. V dropped 4 bases and J dropped 4; count of bases not matched to a gene: 4. The CDR3 spans 14 residues. Germline CDR1 is SGHTA and CDR2 is FQGNSA.

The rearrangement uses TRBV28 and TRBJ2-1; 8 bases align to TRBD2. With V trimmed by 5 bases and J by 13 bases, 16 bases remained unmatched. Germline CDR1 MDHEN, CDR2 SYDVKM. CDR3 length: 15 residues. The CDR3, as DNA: TGTGCCAGCAGTCTCGTCACTAGCGGTATTATACCTCAGTTCTTC. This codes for CASSLVTSGIIPQFF.

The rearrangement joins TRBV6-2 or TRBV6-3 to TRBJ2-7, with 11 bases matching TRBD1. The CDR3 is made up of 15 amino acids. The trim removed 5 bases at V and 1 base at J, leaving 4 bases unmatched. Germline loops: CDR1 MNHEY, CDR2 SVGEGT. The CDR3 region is CASSTGQGASYEQYF. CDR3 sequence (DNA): TGTGCCAGCAGTACCGGACAGGGGGCATCCTACGAGCAGTACTTC.

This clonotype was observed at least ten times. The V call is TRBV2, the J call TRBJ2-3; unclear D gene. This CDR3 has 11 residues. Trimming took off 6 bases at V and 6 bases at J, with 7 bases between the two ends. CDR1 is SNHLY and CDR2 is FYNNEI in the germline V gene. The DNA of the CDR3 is TGTGCCAGCAGGAGGTTGGATACGCAGTATTTT. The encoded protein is CASRRLDTQYF.

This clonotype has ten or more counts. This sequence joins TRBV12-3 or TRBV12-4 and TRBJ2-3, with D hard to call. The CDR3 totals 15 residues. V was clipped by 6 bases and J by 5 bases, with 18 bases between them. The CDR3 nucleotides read TGTGCCAGCAGCCCGGTTCCGGAGTGGGGAGATACGCAGTATTTT. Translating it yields CASSPVPEWGDTQYF.

DNA for the CDR3: TGCAGCGTTGACACGGGGGTCGACAATGAGCAGTTCTTC. It is translated as CSVDTGVDNEQFF. The V call is TRBV29-1, the J call TRBJ2-1, with D perhaps TRBD2 (6 bases). The CDR3 runs 13 residues. Germline lookup yields CDR1 SQVTM and CDR2 ANQGSEA. Trimming pared 3 bases from V and 5 bases from J, leaving 11 bases between.

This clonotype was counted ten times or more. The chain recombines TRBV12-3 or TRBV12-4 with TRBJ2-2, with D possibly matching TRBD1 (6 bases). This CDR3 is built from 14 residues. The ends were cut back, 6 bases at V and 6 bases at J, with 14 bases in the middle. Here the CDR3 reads CASRTDRFPGELFF. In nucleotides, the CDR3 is TGTGCCAGCAGGACCGACAGGTTCCCCGGGGAGCTGTTTTTT.

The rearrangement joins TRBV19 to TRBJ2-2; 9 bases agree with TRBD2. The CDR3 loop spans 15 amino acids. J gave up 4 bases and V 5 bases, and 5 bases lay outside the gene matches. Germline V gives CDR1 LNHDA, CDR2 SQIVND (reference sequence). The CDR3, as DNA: TGTGCCAGTAGTGCCCTAGCGGGGCTCACCGGGGAGCTGTTTTTT. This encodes CASSALAGLTGELFF. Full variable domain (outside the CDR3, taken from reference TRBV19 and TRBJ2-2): DGGITQSPKYLFRKEGQNVTLSCEQNLNHDAMYWYRQDPGQGLRLIYYSQIVNDFQKGDIAEGYSVSREKKESFPLTVTSAQKNPTAFYLCASSALAGLTGELFFGEGSRLTVL.

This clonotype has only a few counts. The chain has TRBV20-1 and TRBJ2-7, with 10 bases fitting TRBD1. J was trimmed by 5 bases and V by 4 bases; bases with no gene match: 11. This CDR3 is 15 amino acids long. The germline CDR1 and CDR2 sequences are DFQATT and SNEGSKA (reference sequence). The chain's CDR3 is CSAIPPGQGTDEQYF. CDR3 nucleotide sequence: TGCAGTGCTATACCCCCGGGACAGGGGACCGACGAGCAGTACTTC.

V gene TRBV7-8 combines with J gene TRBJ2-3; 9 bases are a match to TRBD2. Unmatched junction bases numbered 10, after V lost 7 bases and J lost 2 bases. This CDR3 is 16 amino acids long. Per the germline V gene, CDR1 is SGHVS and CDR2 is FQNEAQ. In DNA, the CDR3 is TGTGCCAGCACATGGACTAGCGCGTTTAACACAGATACGCAGTATTTT. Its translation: CASTWTSAFNTDTQYF. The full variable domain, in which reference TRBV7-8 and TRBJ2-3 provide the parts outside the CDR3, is GAGVSQSPRYKVAKRGQDVALRCDPISGHVSLFWYQQALGQGPEFLTYFQNEAQLDKSGLPSDRFFAERPEGSVSTLKIQRTQQEDSAVYLCASTWTSAFNTDTQYFGPGTRLTVL.

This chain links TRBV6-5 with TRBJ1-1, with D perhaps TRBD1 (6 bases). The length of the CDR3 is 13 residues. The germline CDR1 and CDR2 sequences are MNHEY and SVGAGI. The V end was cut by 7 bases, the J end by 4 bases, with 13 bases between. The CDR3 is CASIKGGSTEAFF. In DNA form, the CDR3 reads TGTGCCAGCATTAAGGGGGGTAGCACTGAAGCTTTCTTT.

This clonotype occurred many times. DNA for the CDR3: TGTGCCAGCAGTTCCGGACTCGACAATGAGCAGTTCTTC. This translates into CASSSGLDNEQFF. The V gene is TRBV7-2, the J gene TRBJ2-1, with D possibly matching TRBD2 (5 bases). The CDR3 has 13 amino acids. CDR1 SGHTA and CDR2 FQGNSA come from the germline V gene. The ends were cut back, 6 bases at V and 5 bases at J, with 11 bases in the middle.

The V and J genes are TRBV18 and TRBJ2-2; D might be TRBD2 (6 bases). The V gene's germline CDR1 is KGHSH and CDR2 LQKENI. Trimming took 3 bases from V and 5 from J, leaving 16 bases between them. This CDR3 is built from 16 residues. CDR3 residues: CASSPLEGGRTGELFF. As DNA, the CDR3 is TGTGCCAGCTCACCGTTAGAGGGAGGAAGAACCGGGGAGCTGTTTTTT. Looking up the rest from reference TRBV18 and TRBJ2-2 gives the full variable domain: NAGVMQNPRHLVRRRGQEARLRCSPMKGHSHVYWYRQLPEEGLKFMVYLQKENIIDESGMPKERFSAEFPKEGPSILRIQQVVRGDSAAYFCASSPLEGGRTGELFFGEGSRLTVL.

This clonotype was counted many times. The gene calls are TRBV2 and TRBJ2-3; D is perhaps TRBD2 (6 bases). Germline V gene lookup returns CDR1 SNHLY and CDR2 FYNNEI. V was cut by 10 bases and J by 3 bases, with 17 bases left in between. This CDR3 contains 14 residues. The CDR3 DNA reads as TGTGCCACCTCCGGGGGATTAACTACAGATACGCAGTATTTT. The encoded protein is CATSGGLTTDTQYF. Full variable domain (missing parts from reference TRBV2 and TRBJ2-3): EPEVTQTPSHQVTQMGQEVILRCVPISNHLYFYWYRQILGQKVEFLVSFYNNEISEKSEIFDDQFSVERPDGSNFTLKIRSTKLEDSAMYFCATSGGLTTDTQYFGPGTRLTVL.

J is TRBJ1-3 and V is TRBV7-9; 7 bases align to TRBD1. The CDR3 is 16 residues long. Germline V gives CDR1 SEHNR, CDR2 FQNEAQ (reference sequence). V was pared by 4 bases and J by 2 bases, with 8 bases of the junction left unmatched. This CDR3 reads CASSSYRQGPGNTIYF. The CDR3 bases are TGTGCCAGCAGCTCGTACCGACAGGGTCCTGGAAACACCATATATTTT.

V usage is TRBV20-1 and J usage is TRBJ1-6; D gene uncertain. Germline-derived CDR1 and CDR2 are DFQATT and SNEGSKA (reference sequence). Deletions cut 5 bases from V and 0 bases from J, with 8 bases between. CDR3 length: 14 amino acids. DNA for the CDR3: TGCAGTGCTCCTTCTAGCTCCTATAATTCACCCCTCCACTTT. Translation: CSAPSSSYNSPLHF.

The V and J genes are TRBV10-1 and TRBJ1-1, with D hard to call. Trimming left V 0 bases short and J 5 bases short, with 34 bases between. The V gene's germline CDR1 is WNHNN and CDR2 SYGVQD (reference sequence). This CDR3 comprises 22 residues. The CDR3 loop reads CASSESYLIDGLLNNMGTEAFF. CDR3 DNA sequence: TGCGCCAGCAGTGAGTCCTATCTTATAGATGGACTCCTCAATAACATGGGGACTGAAGCTTTCTTT.

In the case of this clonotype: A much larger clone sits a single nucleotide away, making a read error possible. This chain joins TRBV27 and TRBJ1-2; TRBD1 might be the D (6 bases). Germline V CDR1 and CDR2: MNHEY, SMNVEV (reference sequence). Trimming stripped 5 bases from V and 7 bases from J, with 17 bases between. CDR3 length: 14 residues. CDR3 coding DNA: TGTGCCAGCAGTGATGTACAGGGATCGGCTGGCTACACCTTC. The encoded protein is CASSDVQGSAGYTF.